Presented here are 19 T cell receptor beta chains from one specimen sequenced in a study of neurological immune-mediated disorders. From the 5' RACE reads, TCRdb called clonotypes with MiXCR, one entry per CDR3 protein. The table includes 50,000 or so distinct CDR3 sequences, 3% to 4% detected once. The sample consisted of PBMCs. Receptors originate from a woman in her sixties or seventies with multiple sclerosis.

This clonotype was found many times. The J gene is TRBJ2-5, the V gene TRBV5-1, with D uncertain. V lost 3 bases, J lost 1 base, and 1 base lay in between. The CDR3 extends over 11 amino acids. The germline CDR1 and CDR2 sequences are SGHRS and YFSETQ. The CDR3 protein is CASSSQETQYF. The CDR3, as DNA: TGCGCCAGCAGCTCCCAAGAGACCCAGTACTTC.

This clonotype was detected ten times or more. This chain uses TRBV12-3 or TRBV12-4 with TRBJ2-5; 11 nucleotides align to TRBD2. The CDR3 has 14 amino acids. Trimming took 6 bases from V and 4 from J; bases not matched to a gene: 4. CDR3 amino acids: CASRPGLAVETQYF. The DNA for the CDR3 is TGTGCCAGCAGACCGGGACTAGCGGTAGAGACCCAGTACTTC.

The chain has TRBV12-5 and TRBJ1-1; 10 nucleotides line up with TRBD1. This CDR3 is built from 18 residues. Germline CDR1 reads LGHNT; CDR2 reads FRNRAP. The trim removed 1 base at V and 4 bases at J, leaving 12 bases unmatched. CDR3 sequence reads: CASGLGRDRGSLGTEAFF. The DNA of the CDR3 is TGTGCTAGTGGTTTGGGACGGGACAGGGGTTCTTTGGGCACTGAAGCTTTCTTT.

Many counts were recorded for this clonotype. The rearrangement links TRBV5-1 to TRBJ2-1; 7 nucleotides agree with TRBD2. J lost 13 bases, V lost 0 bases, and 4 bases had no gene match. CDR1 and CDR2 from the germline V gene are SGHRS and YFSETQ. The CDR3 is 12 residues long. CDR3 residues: CASSLERGGQFF. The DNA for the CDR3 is TGCGCCAGCAGCTTGGAGCGGGGAGGCCAGTTCTTC. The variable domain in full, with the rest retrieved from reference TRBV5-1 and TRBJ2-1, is KAGVTQTPRYLIKTRGQQVTLSCSPISGHRSVSWYQQTPGQGLQFLFEYFSETQRNKGNFPGRFSGRQFSNSRSEMNVSTLELGDSALYLCASSLERGGQFFGPGTRLTVL.

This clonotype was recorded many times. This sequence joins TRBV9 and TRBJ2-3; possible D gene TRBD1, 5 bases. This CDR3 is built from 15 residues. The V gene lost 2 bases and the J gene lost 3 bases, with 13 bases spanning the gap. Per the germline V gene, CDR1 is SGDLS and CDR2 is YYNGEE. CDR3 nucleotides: TGTGCCAGCAGCGTCCAGGGTGGAGCGACAGATACGCAGTATTTT. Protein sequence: CASSVQGGATDTQYF.

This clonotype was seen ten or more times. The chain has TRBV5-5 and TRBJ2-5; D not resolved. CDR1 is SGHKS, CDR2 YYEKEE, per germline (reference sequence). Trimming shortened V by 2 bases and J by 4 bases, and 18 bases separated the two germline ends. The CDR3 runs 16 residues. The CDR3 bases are TGTGCCAGCAGCTTCCCCTCCACCGCGGCACGAGAGACCCAGTACTTC. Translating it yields CASSFPSTAARETQYF.

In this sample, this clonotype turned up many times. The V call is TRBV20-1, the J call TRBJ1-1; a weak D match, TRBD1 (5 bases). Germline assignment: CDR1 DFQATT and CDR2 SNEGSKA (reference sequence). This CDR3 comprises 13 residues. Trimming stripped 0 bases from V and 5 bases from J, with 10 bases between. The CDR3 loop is CSARDGGGTEAFF. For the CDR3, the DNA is TGCAGTGCTAGAGATGGGGGGGGGACTGAAGCTTTCTTT.

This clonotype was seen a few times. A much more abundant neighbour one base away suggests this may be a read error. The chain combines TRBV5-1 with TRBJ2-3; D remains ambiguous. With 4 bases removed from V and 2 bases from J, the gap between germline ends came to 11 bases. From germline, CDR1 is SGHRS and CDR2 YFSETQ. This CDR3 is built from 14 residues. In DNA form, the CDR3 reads TGCGCCAGCAGCCGGAACTGGGTCACAGATACGCAGTATTTT. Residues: CASSRNWVTDTQYF.

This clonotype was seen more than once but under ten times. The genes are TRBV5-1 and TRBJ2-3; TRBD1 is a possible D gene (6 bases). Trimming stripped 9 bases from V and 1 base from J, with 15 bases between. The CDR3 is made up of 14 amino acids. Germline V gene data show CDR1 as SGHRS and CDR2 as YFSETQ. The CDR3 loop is CATHHGGGTDTQYF. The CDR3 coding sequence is TGCGCCACCCACCATGGGGGCGGCACAGATACGCAGTATTTT. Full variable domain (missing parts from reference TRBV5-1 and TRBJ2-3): KAGVTQTPRYLIKTRGQQVTLSCSPISGHRSVSWYQQTPGQGLQFLFEYFSETQRNKGNFPGRFSGRQFSNSRSEMNVSTLELGDSALYLCATHHGGGTDTQYFGPGTRLTVL.

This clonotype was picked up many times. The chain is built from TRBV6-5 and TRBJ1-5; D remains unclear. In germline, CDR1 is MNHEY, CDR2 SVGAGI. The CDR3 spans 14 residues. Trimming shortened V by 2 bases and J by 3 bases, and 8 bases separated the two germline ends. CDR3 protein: CASSYAGDNQPQHF. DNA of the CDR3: TGTGCCAGCAGTTACGCTGGAGACAATCAGCCCCAGCATTTT.

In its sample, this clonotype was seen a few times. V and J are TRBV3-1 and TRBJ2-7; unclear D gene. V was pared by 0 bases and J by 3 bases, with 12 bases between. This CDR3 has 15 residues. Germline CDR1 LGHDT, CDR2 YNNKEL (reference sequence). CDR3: CASSQDYKLLYEQYF. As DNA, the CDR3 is TGTGCCAGCAGCCAAGATTATAAACTACTCTACGAGCAGTACTTC.

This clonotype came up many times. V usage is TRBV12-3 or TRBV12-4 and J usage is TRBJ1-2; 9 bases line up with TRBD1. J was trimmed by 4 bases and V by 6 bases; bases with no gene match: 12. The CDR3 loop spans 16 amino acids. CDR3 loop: CASSPLGQGKIYGYTF. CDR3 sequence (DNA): TGTGCCAGCAGCCCACTGGGACAGGGAAAGATCTATGGCTACACCTTC.

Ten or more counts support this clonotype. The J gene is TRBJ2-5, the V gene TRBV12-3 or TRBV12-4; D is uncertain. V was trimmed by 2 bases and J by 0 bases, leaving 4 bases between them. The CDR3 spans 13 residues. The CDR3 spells CASSLSDQETQYF. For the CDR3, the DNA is TGTGCCAGCAGTTTATCTGACCAAGAGACCCAGTACTTC.

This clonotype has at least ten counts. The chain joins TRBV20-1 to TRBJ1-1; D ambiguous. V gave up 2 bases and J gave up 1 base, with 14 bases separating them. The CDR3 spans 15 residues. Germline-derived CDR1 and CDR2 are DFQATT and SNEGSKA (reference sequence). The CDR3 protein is CSARPRRWENTEAFF. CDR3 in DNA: TGCAGTGCTAGACCCCGCCGGTGGGAGAACACTGAAGCTTTCTTT.

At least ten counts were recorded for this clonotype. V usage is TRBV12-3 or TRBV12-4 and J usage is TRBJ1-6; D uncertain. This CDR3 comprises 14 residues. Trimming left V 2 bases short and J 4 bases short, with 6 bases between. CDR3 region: CASSLSVYNSPLHF. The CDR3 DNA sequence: TGTGCCAGCAGTTTATCAGTTTATAATTCACCCCTCCACTTT.

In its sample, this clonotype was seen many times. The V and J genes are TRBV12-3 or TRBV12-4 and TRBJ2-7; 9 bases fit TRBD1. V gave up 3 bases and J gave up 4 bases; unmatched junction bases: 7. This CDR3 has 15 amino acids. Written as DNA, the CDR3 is TGTGCCAGCAGTTTTAAAGGACAGGGGTTTTACGAGCAGTACTTC. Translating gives CASSFKGQGFYEQYF.

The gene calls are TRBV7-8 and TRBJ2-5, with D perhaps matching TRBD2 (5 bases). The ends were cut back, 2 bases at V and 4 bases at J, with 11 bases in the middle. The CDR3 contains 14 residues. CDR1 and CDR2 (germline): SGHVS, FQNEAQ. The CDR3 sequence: CASSLRGEIETQYF. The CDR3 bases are TGTGCCAGCAGCTTACGGGGAGAGATAGAGACCCAGTACTTC.

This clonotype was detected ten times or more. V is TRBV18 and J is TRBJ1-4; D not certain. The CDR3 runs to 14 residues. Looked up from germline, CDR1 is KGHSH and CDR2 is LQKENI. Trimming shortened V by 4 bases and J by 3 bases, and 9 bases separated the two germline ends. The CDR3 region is CASSQSGSNEKLFF. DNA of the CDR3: TGTGCCAGCTCACAGTCCGGCTCTAATGAAAAACTGTTTTTT. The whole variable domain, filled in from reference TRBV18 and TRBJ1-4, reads NAGVMQNPRHLVRRRGQEARLRCSPMKGHSHVYWYRQLPEEGLKFMVYLQKENIIDESGMPKERFSAEFPKEGPSILRIQQVVRGDSAAYFCASSQSGSNEKLFFGSGTQLSVL.

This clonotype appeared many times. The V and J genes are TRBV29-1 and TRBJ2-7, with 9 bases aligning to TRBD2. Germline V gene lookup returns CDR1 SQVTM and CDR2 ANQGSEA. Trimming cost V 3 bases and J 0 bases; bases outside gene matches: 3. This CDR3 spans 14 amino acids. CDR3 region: CSVELAGDSYEQYF. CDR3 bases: TGCAGCGTTGAGTTAGCGGGGGACTCCTACGAGCAGTACTTC.